This TCR beta chain came from a study of PD-1 blockade in classical Hodgkin lymphoma. Study-level results: Patients who began taking nivolumab under 1 year after ASCT were left out. In newly diagnosed patients, baseline TCR diversity was reportedly below that of healthy donors.

As for this clone: Its matching antigen is unknown.

The CDR3 totals 14 residues. Germline CDR1 and CDR2: SGHVS and FQNEAQ. V was cut by 0 bases and J by 5 bases, with 8 bases left in between. Libraries were prepared by immunoSEQ multiplex PCR; TCRdb keeps only in-frame clonotypes and omits some of them. The profile shows about 94,000 clones, about 88% of them singletons. Every single patient, without exception, relapsed after autologous stem cell transplantation, and brentuximab vedotin exposure varied. This sequence was found in a human donor with classical Hodgkin lymphoma. This specimen was peripheral blood mononuclear cells (PBMCs), taken before the second cycle of nivolumab. This sequence joins TRBV7-8 and TRBJ2-1, with D hard to call. CDR3 coding DNA: TGTGCCAGCAGCTTAGCCGGGCCTAACAATGAGCAGTTCTTC. It specifies CASSLAGPNNEQFF.